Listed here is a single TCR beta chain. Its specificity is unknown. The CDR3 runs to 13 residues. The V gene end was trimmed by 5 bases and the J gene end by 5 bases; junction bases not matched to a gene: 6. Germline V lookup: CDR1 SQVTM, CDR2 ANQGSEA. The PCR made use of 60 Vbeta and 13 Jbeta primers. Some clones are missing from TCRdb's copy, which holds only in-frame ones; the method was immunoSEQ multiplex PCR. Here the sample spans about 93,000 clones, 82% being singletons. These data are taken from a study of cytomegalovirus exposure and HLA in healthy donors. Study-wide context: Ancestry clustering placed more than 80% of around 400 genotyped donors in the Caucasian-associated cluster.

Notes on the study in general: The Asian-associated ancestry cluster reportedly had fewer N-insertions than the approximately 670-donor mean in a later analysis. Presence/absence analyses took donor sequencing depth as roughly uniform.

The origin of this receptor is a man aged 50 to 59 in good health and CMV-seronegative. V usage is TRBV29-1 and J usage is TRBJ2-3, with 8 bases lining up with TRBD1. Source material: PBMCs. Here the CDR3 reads CSVRTGLKDTQYF. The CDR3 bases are TGCAGCGTTCGGACAGGGTTGAAAGATACGCAGTATTTT.